This TCR beta chain was identified in a study of T cells expressing NK-cell markers. Reanalyzing the 5' RACE reads, TCRdb keeps one entry per CDR3 protein, without DNA. This sample's table has 350,000 to 450,000 distinct CDR3 sequences. The germline gives CDR1 MNHNS, CDR2 SASEGT. The CDR3 sequence is 17 residues long. Sequencing was performed on blood T cells: a sorted CD56 or NKG2C T cell subset, CD4+ or CD8+ T cells, or bulk PBMC T cells (not recorded which). The sequence derives from a man aged 18 to 69 in good health. The gene calls are TRBV6-1 and TRBJ2-7; the TRBD1 assignment by TCRdb is unverifiable without DNA. The CDR3 is CASRGRGTGGGSYEQYF.